This TCR beta chain comes out of a study of OX40 agonist ivuxolimab in advanced cancers. Study overall: Intravenous ivuxolimab was administered to patients every 2 weeks at 0.01 to 10 mg/kg. Partial responses occurred in three patients (one hepatocellular carcinoma, two cutaneous melanoma). The study, taken as a whole, reports: Dose levels from 0.1 to 3.0 mg/kg saw CD4+ and CD8+ blood T cells expand clonally by week 6. Antigen specificity of clonally expanded peripheral T cells was not established.

A word on this clone: No antigen is known for it.

Only in-frame clones appear in the TCRdb table, and some are missing; sequencing was by immunoSEQ multiplex PCR. Of tens of thousands of clones in the sample, approximately 91% were seen once. The sequencing used CD4+ or CD8+ T cells sorted from blood, collected in a trial of the OX40 agonist ivuxolimab. The receptor's source is an adult with an advanced solid tumor such as melanoma, head and neck, liver or kidney cancer.

The CDR3 protein is CASSIDGLAGGEQFF. The CDR3, as DNA: TGTGCCAGTAGTATTGACGGACTAGCGGGAGGTGAGCAGTTCTTC. This chain connects TRBV19 to TRBJ2-1, with TRBD2 matching over 14 bases. The CDR3 spans 15 residues. CDR1 and CDR2 (germline): LNHDA, SQIVND (reference sequence). V shed 3 bases and J 9 bases; nucleotides not matched to a gene: 4.